Described below is a single T cell receptor beta chain sequence and its context. This entry belongs to a study of blood T cell repertoires in COVID-19. Turning to the study itself: T cells, B-cell-depleted T cells, or PBMCs supplied cDNA or gDNA.

The V gene lost 7 bases and the J gene lost 1 base, with 17 bases spanning the gap. CDR3 size: 16 residues. CDR1 is SGHNT and CDR2 is YYREEE in the germline V gene (reference sequence). Those enrolled in Seattle joined during active infection and were followed longitudinally afterward. The table came from immunoSEQ multiplex PCR; TCRdb's copy has only in-frame clones and leaves some out. The sample holds 350,000 or so clones, 89% seen once. Sequenced sample: peripheral blood. The sequence was obtained from an older woman with COVID-19, enrolled during active disease. The chain uses TRBV5-4 and TRBJ2-2; a weak D match, TRBD2 (6 bases). The CDR3 DNA follows: TGTGCCAGCTTGACCCGAACGGGGGTGAACACCGGGGAGCTGTTTTTT. The encoded protein is CASLTRTGVNTGELFF. The full variable domain, with the rest looked up from reference TRBV5-4 and TRBJ2-2, is ETGVTQSPTHLIKTRGQQVTLRCSSQSGHNTVSWYQQALGQGPQFIFQYYREEENGRGNFPPRFSGLQFPNYSSELNVNALELDDSALYLCASLTRTGVNTGELFFGEGSRLTVL.